This T cell receptor (beta chain) was recovered during a study of T cells in Graves' hyperthyroidism and ophthalmopathy. Looking at the study overall: The blood sample was taken at first diagnosis, before treatment began.

Points from the study as a whole: Most clonotypes expanded in thyroid above 0.001 were likewise present in blood.

V was trimmed by 6 bases and J by 0 bases, leaving 18 bases between them. This CDR3 has 16 residues. The V gene's germline CDR1 is MDHEN and CDR2 SYDVKM. The hyperthyroidism was newly diagnosed and had lasted under 2 months; the patients were aged 18 to 65. PBMCs stemmed from around 10 ml fresh peripheral blood. Many counts were recorded for this clonotype. Antigen: not known. The source material, RNA transcripts, was used to amplify TCR beta CDR3 regions. The HTBI set primed first-round TCR CDR3 RT-PCR. TCRdb re-analysed the multiplex PCR reads in MiXCR, keeping a single row per CDR3 protein. The table shows some 400,000 distinct CDR3 sequences, with around 13% occurring only once.

This TCR was recovered from a woman in her sixties with Graves' hyperthyroidism. What was sequenced was blood. The chain combines TRBV28 with TRBJ2-7, with a tentative D call TRBD1 (6 bases). The CDR3 reads CASRPYGGWSSYEQYF. The DNA for the CDR3 is TGTGCCAGCAGACCCTATGGGGGCTGGAGCTCCTACGAGCAGTACTTC.